This entry lists 15 T cell receptor beta chains sequenced from one sample in a study of T cells after yellow fever vaccination. TCRdb reprocessed the 5' RACE reads with MiXCR, giving one entry per CDR3 protein. The table shows approximately 450,000 distinct CDR3 sequences, with 15% to 20% occurring only once. The starting material was PBMCs, obtained before the yellow fever booster vaccination. These receptor sequences come from a man aged 18 to 30 who received the YFV17D yellow fever vaccine.

This clonotype was seen a few times. The J gene is TRBJ1-1, the V gene TRBV4-3; a weak D match, TRBD1 (5 bases). Trimming cost V 1 base and J 5 bases, with 11 bases left between them. The CDR3 extends over 14 amino acids. Germline assignment: CDR1 LGHNA and CDR2 YSLEER. CDR3 coding DNA: TGCGCCAGCAGCCAAGGGGGGTTTAATACTGAAGCTTTCTTT. Amino acid sequence: CASSQGGFNTEAFF.

The V and J genes are TRBV20-1 and TRBJ1-6; 11 nucleotides match TRBD1. The germline V gene encodes CDR1 DFQATT and CDR2 SNEGSKA (reference sequence). The CDR3 spans 15 residues. Germline trimming cut 6 bases from V and 9 bases from J; bases unmatched to any gene: 10. In nucleotides, the CDR3 is TGCAGTGCACGGACAGGGGGCGGTTTGGGTTCACCCCTCCACTTT. Translating gives CSARTGGGLGSPLHF.

There are a few counts of this clonotype. The chain couples TRBV20-1 to TRBJ2-5, with D perhaps assigned TRBD1 or TRBD2 (5 bases each). Germline V CDR1 and CDR2: DFQATT, SNEGSKA (reference sequence). This CDR3 is 16 amino acids long. The ends were cut back, 5 bases at V and 3 bases at J, with 22 bases in the middle. CDR3 sequence (DNA): TGCAGTGCTGGGGACCCGACGAGGGGAGTGAAAGAGACCCAGTACTTC. Translation gives CSAGDPTRGVKETQYF.

The V gene is TRBV6-2 or TRBV6-3, the J gene TRBJ1-2; TRBD1 aligns across 7 bases. The V gene's germline CDR1 is MNHEY and CDR2 SVGEGT. This CDR3 has 14 residues. V lost 8 bases, J lost 2 bases, and 8 bases stayed unmatched. The CDR3: CASHYGTVNYGYTF. CDR3 in DNA: TGTGCCAGCCATTACGGGACAGTGAACTATGGCTACACCTTC.

The chain recombines TRBV20-1 with TRBJ1-2; 9 bases map to TRBD1. Germline V gene lookup returns CDR1 DFQATT and CDR2 SNEGSKA (reference sequence). CDR3 length: 13 amino acids. V shed 3 bases, J shed 6 bases, and the junction held 5 bases outside the gene matches. CDR3 coding DNA: TGCAGTGCTAGGACGGGACAGGGAAATGGCTACACCTTC. Its translation is CSARTGQGNGYTF.

This clonotype was observed at least ten times. This sequence joins TRBV29-1 and TRBJ2-6; D is unresolved. CDR1 SQVTM and CDR2 ANQGSEA come from the germline V gene. The CDR3 loop spans 14 amino acids. V lost 1 base to trimming and J lost 0 bases, with 4 bases between them. This CDR3 reads CSVEAASGANVLTF. The CDR3, as DNA: TGCAGCGTTGAAGCAGCCTCTGGGGCCAACGTCCTGACTTTC.

The chain uses TRBV7-6 and TRBJ2-7; 8 bases are shared with TRBD1. V was pared by 1 base and J by 6 bases, with 5 bases of the junction left unmatched. The V gene's germline CDR1 is SGHVS and CDR2 FNYEAQ. The CDR3 has 14 amino acids. CDR3: CASSLGTGRFEQYF. For the CDR3, the DNA is TGTGCCAGCAGCTTAGGGACAGGGAGGTTCGAGCAGTACTTC.

This clonotype was observed a few times. CDR3 residues: CATSGTGEGTDTQYF. In DNA form, the CDR3 reads TGTGCCACCAGTGGCACAGGCGAAGGCACAGATACGCAGTATTTT. The chain is built from TRBV24-1 and TRBJ2-3; D is possibly TRBD1 (5 bases). V was trimmed by 5 bases and J by 1 base, leaving 12 bases between them. The V gene's germline CDR1 is KGHDR and CDR2 SFDVKD. The CDR3 has 15 residues.

The chain is built from TRBV24-1 and TRBJ1-2, with TRBD1 matching 9 bases. Per germline, CDR1 KGHDR and CDR2 SFDVKD. J was trimmed by 5 bases and V by 4 bases; bases with no gene match: 7. The length of the CDR3 is 15 residues. CDR3 region: CATSEGGQGTYGYTF. CDR3 DNA: TGTGCCACCAGTGAGGGCGGACAGGGGACTTATGGCTACACCTTC.

The chain joins TRBV20-1 to TRBJ2-7, with D perhaps given as TRBD1 or TRBD2 (7 bases each). There are 14 residues in the CDR3. V gave up 6 bases and J gave up 3 bases, with 18 bases separating them. Germline loops: CDR1 DFQATT, CDR2 SNEGSKA (reference sequence). CDR3 sequence (DNA): TGCAGTGCCGCATCAGCGGGACAGAGCTACGAGCAGTACTTC. Protein sequence: CSAASAGQSYEQYF.

This clonotype was seen repeatedly, ten times or more. The rearrangement links TRBV29-1 to TRBJ1-2; D is unclear. CDR1 is SQVTM and CDR2 is ANQGSEA in the germline V gene. The V and J ends lost 7 bases and 0 bases respectively, with 18 bases between them. The CDR3 sequence is 15 residues long. The CDR3, as DNA: TGCAGCGCTGGGGAGGTTCTCCCAGCTAACTATGGCTACACCTTC. This encodes CSAGEVLPANYGYTF. The full variable domain, its missing parts supplied by reference TRBV29-1 and TRBJ1-2, is SAVISQKPSRDICQRGTSLTIQCQVDSQVTMMFWYRQQPGQSLTLIATANQGSEATYESGFVIDKFPISRPNLTFSTLTVSNMSPEDSSIYLCSAGEVLPANYGYTFGSGTRLTVV.

V gene TRBV7-9 combines with J gene TRBJ1-6; D may be TRBD1 (6 bases). The germline V and J ends were trimmed by 5 bases and 7 bases, with 12 bases remaining between them. The V gene's germline CDR1 is SEHNR and CDR2 FQNEAQ (reference sequence). The CDR3 sequence is 14 residues long. This CDR3 is CASSPDRLNSPLHF. The CDR3 nucleotides read TGTGCCAGCAGCCCAGACAGGCTAAATTCACCCCTCCACTTT.

The chain employs TRBV5-1 and TRBJ2-3; D gene unclear. This CDR3 contains 15 residues. Germline V lookup: CDR1 SGHRS, CDR2 YFSETQ. The V and J ends lost 0 bases and 2 bases respectively, with 10 bases between them. Written as DNA, the CDR3 is TGCGCCAGCAGCTTGGACAGTCTGTCCACAGATACGCAGTATTTT. It encodes CASSLDSLSTDTQYF.

This chain joins TRBV29-1 and TRBJ1-3; D gene ambiguous. V lost 4 bases and J 2 bases, leaving 9 bases between the germline ends. The CDR3 extends over 13 amino acids. Germline V CDR1 and CDR2: SQVTM, ANQGSEA. CDR3 sequence: CSVGVGPGNTIYF. CDR3 sequence (DNA): TGCAGCGTTGGCGTGGGCCCTGGAAACACCATATATTTT. Full variable domain (outside the CDR3, taken from reference TRBV29-1 and TRBJ1-3): SAVISQKPSRDICQRGTSLTIQCQVDSQVTMMFWYRQQPGQSLTLIATANQGSEATYESGFVIDKFPISRPNLTFSTLTVSNMSPEDSSIYLCSVGVGPGNTIYFGEGSWLTVV.

This clonotype appeared a few times. The chain employs TRBV20-1 and TRBJ2-7, with 8 bases matching TRBD1. The CDR3 runs 15 residues. CDR1 is DFQATT, CDR2 SNEGSKA, per germline (reference sequence). Losses at the gene ends were 5 bases for V and 4 bases for J; bases not matched to a gene: 13. The CDR3 sequence: CSAPYPDRAGYEQYF. The DNA of the CDR3 is TGCAGTGCTCCATACCCGGACAGGGCGGGTTACGAGCAGTACTTC.